Listed below are T cell receptor beta chains from one sample, sequenced in a study of blood T cell repertoires in COVID-19. The protocol was immunoSEQ multiplex PCR, while the TCRdb copy is restricted to in-frame clones and leaves out a portion. The table shows fewer than 200,000 clones, with approximately 90% occurring only once. The sequenced material came from peripheral blood. The source of these receptors is a man in his forties or fifties with active or convalescent COVID-19. Each CDR3 is given with its conserved first and last residue. The order of the fields is clone size, J gene, D gene, V gene, CDR3 protein, CDR3 DNA. The D gene is left open where the match is weak. Clone size is given for some rows only: seen once, a few or many times, or a class if the clone is expanded.

clone size: .
J gene: TRBJ1-5
D gene: TRBD1
V gene: TRBV30
CDR3 protein: CAWSVGTGVNQPQHF
CDR3 DNA: TGTGCCTGGAGTGTAGGGACAGGGGTGAATCAGCCCCAGCATTTT

clone size: .
J gene: TRBJ2-1
D gene: .
V gene: TRBV5-1
CDR3 protein: CASSLGGPGNEQFF
CDR3 DNA: TGCGCCAGCAGCTTGGGGGGGCCAGGGAATGAGCAGTTCTTC

clone size: .
J gene: TRBJ1-2
D gene: .
V gene: TRBV4-2
CDR3 protein: CASSQDGRFEGYTF
CDR3 DNA: TGTGCCAGCAGCCAAGATGGCAGGTTCGAGGGCTACACCTTC

clone size: .
J gene: TRBJ1-1
D gene: TRBD1
V gene: TRBV19
CDR3 protein: CASSEGQGASEAFF
CDR3 DNA: TGTGCCAGTAGTGAAGGACAGGGGGCGTCTGAAGCTTTCTTT

clone size: .
J gene: TRBJ1-1
D gene: TRBD1
V gene: TRBV27
CDR3 protein: CASSLFTGGAVEAFF
CDR3 DNA: TGTGCCAGCAGTTTATTTACAGGGGGGGCGGTGGAAGCTTTCTTT

clone size: .
J gene: TRBJ2-2
D gene: .
V gene: TRBV20-1
CDR3 protein: CSASHGVNTNTGELFF
CDR3 DNA: TGCAGTGCTAGTCATGGAGTGAACACGAACACCGGGGAGCTGTTTTTT

clone size: .
J gene: TRBJ2-7
D gene: TRBD2
V gene: TRBV5-6
CDR3 protein: CASRGGSYSYEQYF
CDR3 DNA: TGTGCCAGCCGGGGCGGGAGCTACTCCTACGAGCAGTACTTC

clone size: once
J gene: TRBJ1-3
D gene: TRBD1
V gene: TRBV18
CDR3 protein: CASSPGQGDTGNTIYF
CDR3 DNA: TGTGCCAGCTCACCGGGACAGGGGGACACTGGAAACACCATATATTTT

clone size: .
J gene: TRBJ1-5
D gene: .
V gene: TRBV3-1/TRBV3-2
CDR3 protein: CASSRGSGDQPQHF
CDR3 DNA: TGTGCCAGCAGTCGGGGCTCAGGGGATCAGCCCCAGCATTTT

clone size: .
J gene: TRBJ2-5
D gene: .
V gene: TRBV27
CDR3 protein: CASSLGQGRQTQYF
CDR3 DNA: TGTGCCAGCAGTTTAGGGCAGGGTAGACAGACCCAGTACTTC

clone size: .
J gene: TRBJ1-4
D gene: .
V gene: TRBV15
CDR3 protein: CATRGRGATNEKLFF
CDR3 DNA: TGTGCCACAAGAGGGCGGGGGGCAACTAATGAAAAACTGTTTTTT

clone size: .
J gene: TRBJ1-2
D gene: .
V gene: TRBV11-2
CDR3 protein: CASSPGRGTSYTF
CDR3 DNA: TGTGCCAGCAGCCCCGGACGGGGGACTAGCTACACCTTC

clone size: .
J gene: TRBJ2-1
D gene: TRBD2
V gene: TRBV7-2
CDR3 protein: CASSLELAGALPSNEQFF
CDR3 DNA: TGTGCCAGCAGCTTAGAACTAGCGGGGGCCCTACCTAGCAATGAGCAGTTCTTC

clone size: .
J gene: TRBJ1-5
D gene: TRBD1
V gene: TRBV6-1
CDR3 protein: CASSELGRGRSMVSNQPQHF
CDR3 DNA: TGTGCCAGCAGTGAATTGGGTAGGGGGCGCAGCATGGTGAGCAATCAGCCCCAGCATTTT

clone size: .
J gene: TRBJ2-1
D gene: TRBD2
V gene: TRBV19
CDR3 protein: CASSIKQWLAGDSGNEQFF
CDR3 DNA: TGTGCCAGTAGTATCAAACAGTGGCTAGCGGGAGATTCTGGGAATGAGCAGTTCTTC

clone size: .
J gene: TRBJ2-7
D gene: .
V gene: TRBV29-1
CDR3 protein: CSVEGQGGYEQYF
CDR3 DNA: TGCAGCGTTGAAGGACAGGGAGGCTACGAGCAGTACTTC

clone size: .
J gene: TRBJ2-7
D gene: TRBD1
V gene: TRBV10-3
CDR3 protein: CAIRDRGNEQYF
CDR3 DNA: TGTGCCATCCGGGACAGGGGGAACGAGCAGTACTTC

clone size: .
J gene: TRBJ2-3
D gene: TRBD2
V gene: TRBV28
CDR3 protein: CASSLPGLAGGVSDTQYF
CDR3 DNA: TGTGCCAGCAGTCTCCCCGGACTAGCGGGAGGGGTCTCAGATACGCAGTATTTT

clone size: .
J gene: TRBJ1-4
D gene: .
V gene: TRBV5-4
CDR3 protein: CASSFQGVGNEKLFF
CDR3 DNA: TGTGCCAGCAGCTTCCAAGGGGTCGGTAATGAAAAACTGTTTTTT

clone size: .
J gene: TRBJ2-7
D gene: TRBD1
V gene: TRBV28
CDR3 protein: CASRISGQGQMIQYF
CDR3 DNA: TGTGCCAGCAGGATCTCGGGACAGGGTCAAATGATACAGTACTTC

clone size: .
J gene: TRBJ1-1
D gene: TRBD1
V gene: TRBV28
CDR3 protein: CASSRTGGTEAFF
CDR3 DNA: TGTGCCAGCAGTCGGACAGGGGGCACTGAAGCTTTCTTT

clone size: .
J gene: TRBJ1-4
D gene: TRBD1
V gene: TRBV18
CDR3 protein: CASSPLGTGAEKLFF
CDR3 DNA: TGTGCCAGCTCACCATTGGGGACAGGGGCTGAAAAACTGTTTTTT

clone size: .
J gene: TRBJ2-1
D gene: .
V gene: TRBV29-1
CDR3 protein: CSVEDRDEQFF
CDR3 DNA: TGCAGCGTTGAAGACAGGGATGAGCAGTTCTTC

clone size: .
J gene: TRBJ2-7
D gene: .
V gene: TRBV6-2/TRBV6-3
CDR3 protein: CASSYDPGQAYEQYF
CDR3 DNA: TGTGCCAGCAGTTATGATCCGGGACAAGCCTACGAGCAGTACTTC

clone size: once
J gene: TRBJ2-7
D gene: .
V gene: TRBV28
CDR3 protein: CASSFSVNGQYEQYF
CDR3 DNA: TGTGCCAGCAGTTTCTCCGTCAATGGGCAGTACGAGCAGTACTTC

clone size: .
J gene: TRBJ1-1
D gene: .
V gene: TRBV18
CDR3 protein: CASSDSLGGDTEAFF
CDR3 DNA: TGTGCCAGCTCCGACTCTCTTGGAGGAGACACTGAAGCTTTCTTT

clone size: few
J gene: TRBJ1-1
D gene: .
V gene: TRBV28
CDR3 protein: CAIRSREVTEAFF
CDR3 DNA: TGTGCCATTAGGAGCAGGGAGGTCACTGAAGCTTTCTTT

clone size: .
J gene: TRBJ2-7
D gene: TRBD1
V gene: TRBV12-3/TRBV12-4
CDR3 protein: CASSFPGGEQYF
CDR3 DNA: TGTGCCAGCAGTTTTCCAGGGGGCGAGCAGTACTTC

clone size: .
J gene: TRBJ2-3
D gene: TRBD2
V gene: TRBV2
CDR3 protein: CASSGLGLADPGGTQYF
CDR3 DNA: TGTGCCAGCAGTGGGTTAGGACTAGCGGACCCGGGGGGTACGCAGTATTTT

clone size: .
J gene: TRBJ2-5
D gene: TRBD2
V gene: TRBV30
CDR3 protein: CAWRAGGQETQYF
CDR3 DNA: TGTGCCTGGAGAGCGGGAGGGCAAGAGACCCAGTACTTC

clone size: .
J gene: TRBJ1-2
D gene: .
V gene: TRBV4-3
CDR3 protein: CASSQDSWGESGYTF
CDR3 DNA: TGCGCCAGCAGCCAAGATTCGTGGGGGGAGAGTGGCTACACCTTC

clone size: .
J gene: TRBJ2-5
D gene: TRBD2
V gene: TRBV9
CDR3 protein: CASSHQTSGMGTQYF
CDR3 DNA: TGTGCCAGCAGTCACCAGACTAGCGGGATGGGGACCCAGTACTTC

clone size: once
J gene: TRBJ2-1
D gene: .
V gene: TRBV27
CDR3 protein: CASSLSAGASGNEQFF
CDR3 DNA: TGTGCCAGCAGTTTAAGTGCGGGCGCCTCTGGGAATGAGCAGTTCTTC

clone size: .
J gene: TRBJ2-7
D gene: .
V gene: TRBV27
CDR3 protein: CASSRSDQGTYEQYF
CDR3 DNA: TGTGCCAGCAGTCGGTCCGATCAGGGAACCTACGAGCAGTACTTC

clone size: .
J gene: TRBJ1-1
D gene: TRBD1
V gene: TRBV5-1
CDR3 protein: CASSSEDRDEAFF
CDR3 DNA: TGCGCCAGCAGCTCCGAGGACAGGGATGAAGCTTTCTTT

clone size: .
J gene: TRBJ2-3
D gene: TRBD2
V gene: TRBV2
CDR3 protein: CASSVTGGGLAVQASTDTQYF
CDR3 DNA: TGTGCCAGCAGTGTGACAGGGGGGGGACTAGCGGTACAAGCTAGCACAGATACGCAGTATTTT

clone size: .
J gene: TRBJ1-1
D gene: .
V gene: TRBV27
CDR3 protein: CASSLSLSYEAFF
CDR3 DNA: TGTGCCAGCAGTTTAAGCCTATCTTATGAAGCTTTCTTT